The T cell receptor (beta chain) described here comes from a study of T cells in Graves' hyperthyroidism and ophthalmopathy. From germline, CDR1 is SGHDT and CDR2 YYEEEE. V gave up 0 bases and J gave up 5 bases, with 10 bases separating them. The CDR3 contains 14 residues. The CDR3 regions of TCR beta were amplified from RNA transcripts. The HTBI primer set served for first-round RT-PCR of the TCR CDR3. One entry per CDR3 protein results from TCRdb running MiXCR on the multiplex PCR reads. The sample has about 400,000 distinct CDR3 sequences, about 15% seen once. This clonotype was seen at least ten times.

This TCR was sampled from a woman aged 55-70 years with Graves' ophthalmopathy. The J gene is TRBJ2-3, the V gene TRBV5-6; D may be TRBD1 (5 bases). The sequenced material came from blood. CDR3 in DNA: TGTGCCAGCAGCTTGGTTGGCCAGGGAGATACGCAGTATTTT. This codes for CASSLVGQGDTQYF.